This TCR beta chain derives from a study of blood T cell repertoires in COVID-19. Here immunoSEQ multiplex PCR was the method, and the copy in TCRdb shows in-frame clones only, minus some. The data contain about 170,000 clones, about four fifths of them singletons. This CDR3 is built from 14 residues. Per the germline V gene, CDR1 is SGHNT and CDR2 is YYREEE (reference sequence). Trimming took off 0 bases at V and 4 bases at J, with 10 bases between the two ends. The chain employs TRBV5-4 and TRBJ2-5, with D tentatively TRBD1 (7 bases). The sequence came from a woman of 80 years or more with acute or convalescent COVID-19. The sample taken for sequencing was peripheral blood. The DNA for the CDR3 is TGTGCCAGCAGCTTGGCAGGGGGAGGAGAGACCCAGTACTTC. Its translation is CASSLAGGGETQYF.